What follows describes a single T cell receptor beta chain. The antigen is unknown. PCR primers comprised 60 Vbeta and 13 Jbeta primers. Using immunoSEQ multiplex PCR, the repertoire was profiled, and TCRdb retains in-frame clones only, with some absent. Counted here are some 200,000 clones, 70% occurring once; the ten biggest clones make up about 3%. The source of the sample is a study of cytomegalovirus exposure and HLA in healthy donors. General study points: Presence/absence analyses took donor sequencing depth as roughly uniform. Later analysis identified a missense DCLRE1C variant that was linked to TCR beta V- and J-gene trimming. Another analysis was done later, and it associated 15,000 to 20,000 TCR beta sequences with HLA alleles at 0.05 false discovery rate.

CDR1 is SGDLS, CDR2 YYNGEE, per germline. The V segment lost 0 bases and the J segment 7 bases; nucleotides outside the gene matches: 8. The CDR3 runs to 16 residues. The TCR originated in a man aged 35-49 years in good health and CMV-seropositive. The chain is built from TRBV9 and TRBJ1-3; 9 positions match TRBD1. The specimen was PBMCs. The CDR3 coding sequence is TGTGCCAGCAGCGTAGGGACCACAGGGGGCTCGAACACCATATATTTT. This encodes CASSVGTTGGSNTIYF.